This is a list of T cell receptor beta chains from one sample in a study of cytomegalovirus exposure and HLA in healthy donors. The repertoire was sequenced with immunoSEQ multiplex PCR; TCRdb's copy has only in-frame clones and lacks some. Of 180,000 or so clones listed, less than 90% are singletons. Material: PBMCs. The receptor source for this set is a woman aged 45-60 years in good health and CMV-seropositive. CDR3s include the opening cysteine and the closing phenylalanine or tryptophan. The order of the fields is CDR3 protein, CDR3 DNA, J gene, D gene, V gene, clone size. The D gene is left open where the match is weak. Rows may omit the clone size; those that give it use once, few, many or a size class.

CDR3 protein: CASSFQRDTGGYTF
CDR3 DNA: TGTGCCAGCAGCTTCCAGCGGGACACCGGCGGCTACACCTTC
J gene: TRBJ1-2
D gene: .
V gene: TRBV7-9
clone size: .

CDR3 protein: CASSLSGGGQPQHF
CDR3 DNA: TGTGCCAGCAGCTTGTCAGGGGGAGGTCAGCCCCAGCATTTT
J gene: TRBJ1-5
D gene: TRBD1
V gene: TRBV7-2
clone size: .

CDR3 protein: CASSGALDSWGEKLFF
CDR3 DNA: TGTGCCAGCAGTGGTGCATTGGACAGCTGGGGTGAAAAACTGTTTTTT
J gene: TRBJ1-4
D gene: .
V gene: TRBV6-1
clone size: .

CDR3 protein: CASSILRRQGSWTEAFF
CDR3 DNA: TGTGCCAGCAGCATTTTGAGGAGACAGGGAAGTTGGACTGAAGCTTTCTTT
J gene: TRBJ1-1
D gene: TRBD1
V gene: TRBV7-9
clone size: .

CDR3 protein: CASSLAIGSTDTQYF
CDR3 DNA: TGTGCCAGCAGCTTGGCCATCGGGAGCACAGATACGCAGTATTTT
J gene: TRBJ2-3
D gene: .
V gene: TRBV5-6
clone size: few

CDR3 protein: CASRRTDRDQPQHF
CDR3 DNA: TGTGCCAGTAGACGGACAGACCGGGATCAGCCCCAGCATTTT
J gene: TRBJ1-5
D gene: .
V gene: TRBV19
clone size: .

CDR3 protein: CASSARTSRAYEQYF
CDR3 DNA: TGTGCCAGCAGTGCCAGGACTAGCCGGGCCTACGAGCAGTACTTC
J gene: TRBJ2-7
D gene: TRBD2
V gene: TRBV2
clone size: .

CDR3 protein: CASSLQGIPGEQYF
CDR3 DNA: TGCGCCAGCAGCTTACAGGGTATCCCTGGTGAGCAGTACTTC
J gene: TRBJ2-7
D gene: .
V gene: TRBV5-1
clone size: few

CDR3 protein: CAWSVLGNTEAFF
CDR3 DNA: TGTGCCTGGAGTGTACTAGGGAACACTGAAGCTTTCTTT
J gene: TRBJ1-1
D gene: .
V gene: TRBV30
clone size: .

CDR3 protein: CASSTTGGLWREQYF
CDR3 DNA: TGTGCCAGCAGTACCACAGGGGGCCTTTGGCGCGAGCAGTACTTC
J gene: TRBJ2-7
D gene: TRBD1
V gene: TRBV27
clone size: once

CDR3 protein: CASSLVFGQVIQFF
CDR3 DNA: TGTGCCAGCAGCTTAGTTTTTGGACAAGTAATCCAGTTCTTC
J gene: TRBJ2-1
D gene: .
V gene: TRBV7-2
clone size: .

CDR3 protein: CASSLGQGLMDSPLHF
CDR3 DNA: TGTGCCAGCAGCTTAGGCCAGGGGTTGATGGATTCACCCCTCCACTTT
J gene: TRBJ1-6
D gene: .
V gene: TRBV7-9
clone size: .

CDR3 protein: CASSYSASGTPGTQYF
CDR3 DNA: TGTGCCAGCAGTTACTCGGCTAGCGGGACCCCCGGGACCCAGTACTTC
J gene: TRBJ2-5
D gene: TRBD2
V gene: TRBV6-6
clone size: .

CDR3 protein: CAISESGSGGRTDTQYF
CDR3 DNA: TGTGCCATCAGTGAGTCGGGGAGCGGGGGGCGCACAGATACGCAGTATTTT
J gene: TRBJ2-3
D gene: TRBD2
V gene: TRBV10-3
clone size: .

CDR3 protein: CASSPMQGGDEQFF
CDR3 DNA: TGTGCCAGCAGCCCCATGCAGGGGGGCGATGAGCAGTTCTTC
J gene: TRBJ2-1
D gene: .
V gene: TRBV9
clone size: .

CDR3 protein: CASSRKGGQVNTEAFF
CDR3 DNA: TGTGCCAGCAGCCGAAAGGGAGGACAGGTGAACACTGAAGCTTTCTTT
J gene: TRBJ1-1
D gene: TRBD1
V gene: TRBV7-3
clone size: .

CDR3 protein: CASSYSSDTGELFF
CDR3 DNA: TGTGCCAGCAGTTACTCTAGCGACACCGGGGAGCTGTTTTTT
J gene: TRBJ2-2
D gene: .
V gene: TRBV6-5
clone size: .

CDR3 protein: CASSGQGLPNTEAFF
CDR3 DNA: TGTGCCAGCAGCGGGCAGGGACTCCCGAACACTGAAGCTTTCTTT
J gene: TRBJ1-1
D gene: .
V gene: TRBV7-9
clone size: .

CDR3 protein: CASSLLADNEQFF
CDR3 DNA: TGTGCCAGCAGTTTATTAGCCGACAATGAGCAGTTCTTC
J gene: TRBJ2-1
D gene: .
V gene: TRBV27
clone size: .

CDR3 protein: CASSARWGDEQFF
CDR3 DNA: TGTGCCAGCAGCGCTCGATGGGGGGACGAGCAGTTCTTC
J gene: TRBJ2-1
D gene: .
V gene: TRBV6-5
clone size: once

CDR3 protein: CASSKDHRGDIEAFF
CDR3 DNA: TGTGCCAGCAGTAAAGATCACAGGGGCGACATTGAAGCTTTCTTT
J gene: TRBJ1-1
D gene: TRBD1
V gene: TRBV2
clone size: few

CDR3 protein: CASNQDSNQPQHF
CDR3 DNA: TGTGCCAGCAACCAGGATAGCAATCAGCCCCAGCATTTT
J gene: TRBJ1-5
D gene: .
V gene: TRBV2
clone size: .

CDR3 protein: CASSFPTGGATDTQYF
CDR3 DNA: TGTGCCAGCAGTTTCCCTACAGGGGGGGCCACAGATACGCAGTATTTT
J gene: TRBJ2-3
D gene: .
V gene: TRBV28
clone size: .

CDR3 protein: CASSIDTQGRKLFF
CDR3 DNA: TGTGCCAGTAGTATAGATACACAGGGAAGAAAACTGTTTTTT
J gene: TRBJ1-4
D gene: .
V gene: TRBV19
clone size: .

CDR3 protein: CSAEAGDFSYEQYF
CDR3 DNA: TGCAGCGCCGAGGCAGGGGATTTCTCCTACGAGCAGTACTTC
J gene: TRBJ2-7
D gene: .
V gene: TRBV29-1
clone size: .

CDR3 protein: CASATSGSANEQFF
CDR3 DNA: TGCGCCAGCGCGACTAGCGGGAGCGCCAATGAGCAGTTCTTC
J gene: TRBJ2-1
D gene: TRBD2
V gene: TRBV5-1
clone size: .

CDR3 protein: CASSFSGSYEQYF
CDR3 DNA: TGTGCCAGCAGCTTCTCTGGTAGCTACGAGCAGTACTTC
J gene: TRBJ2-7
D gene: .
V gene: TRBV5-4
clone size: .

CDR3 protein: CASTPLAGGRSTDTQYF
CDR3 DNA: TGTGCCAGCACCCCACTAGCGGGGGGGAGGAGCACAGATACGCAGTATTTT
J gene: TRBJ2-3
D gene: TRBD2
V gene: TRBV5-4
clone size: few

CDR3 protein: CASSIATGYYGYTF
CDR3 DNA: TGTGCCAGTAGTATTGCGACAGGCTACTATGGCTACACCTTC
J gene: TRBJ1-2
D gene: .
V gene: TRBV19
clone size: .

CDR3 protein: CSSSLVGQINTEAFF
CDR3 DNA: TGTTCCAGCAGCTTAGTTGGGCAGATTAACACTGAAGCTTTCTTT
J gene: TRBJ1-1
D gene: .
V gene: TRBV7-9
clone size: once

CDR3 protein: CASSLLLAGGKAGDTQYF
CDR3 DNA: TGCGCCAGCAGCTTGCTGCTAGCGGGAGGCAAAGCGGGAGATACGCAGTATTTT
J gene: TRBJ2-3
D gene: TRBD2
V gene: TRBV5-1
clone size: .

CDR3 protein: CASQGGRTEAFF
CDR3 DNA: TGTGCCAGTCAGGGGGGACGGACTGAAGCTTTCTTT
J gene: TRBJ1-1
D gene: TRBD1
V gene: TRBV19
clone size: .

CDR3 protein: CATSRGTRYEETQYF
CDR3 DNA: TGTGCCACCAGCAGAGGGACTAGATATGAGGAGACCCAGTACTTC
J gene: TRBJ2-5
D gene: TRBD2
V gene: TRBV15
clone size: .

CDR3 protein: CASSPTSLTARGELFF
CDR3 DNA: TGTGCCAGCAGCCCCACCTCCCTTACAGCTCGCGGGGAGCTGTTTTTT
J gene: TRBJ2-2
D gene: .
V gene: TRBV4-2
clone size: .

CDR3 protein: CASSLEGTGGINQPQHF
CDR3 DNA: TGTGCCAGCAGCTTAGAGGGGACAGGGGGGATCAATCAGCCCCAGCATTTT
J gene: TRBJ1-5
D gene: TRBD1
V gene: TRBV7-6
clone size: once

CDR3 protein: CASSFITGSNQPQHF
CDR3 DNA: TGTGCCAGCAGCTTCATTACCGGTTCCAATCAGCCCCAGCATTTT
J gene: TRBJ1-5
D gene: .
V gene: TRBV5-5
clone size: .

CDR3 protein: CASSGGSYEQYF
CDR3 DNA: TGTGCCAGCAGCGGAGGGTCCTACGAGCAGTACTTC
J gene: TRBJ2-7
D gene: .
V gene: TRBV7-9
clone size: .

CDR3 protein: CATVGGASQPQHF
CDR3 DNA: TGTGCCACCGTGGGGGGGGCTAGTCAGCCCCAGCATTTT
J gene: TRBJ1-5
D gene: .
V gene: TRBV28
clone size: few

CDR3 protein: CASSQGGFHWETQYF
CDR3 DNA: TGTGCCAGCAGCCAGGGGGGTTTTCACTGGGAGACCCAGTACTTC
J gene: TRBJ2-5
D gene: .
V gene: TRBV7-2
clone size: .

CDR3 protein: CASSESFGQGAYQPQHF
CDR3 DNA: TGTGCCAGCAGTGAATCGTTTGGGCAGGGGGCTTATCAGCCCCAGCATTTT
J gene: TRBJ1-5
D gene: TRBD1
V gene: TRBV2
clone size: .

CDR3 protein: CASSLVGVQGQGNTIYF
CDR3 DNA: TGTGCCAGCAGCTTAGTGGGCGTACAGGGTCAGGGAAACACCATATATTTT
J gene: TRBJ1-3
D gene: .
V gene: TRBV7-2
clone size: once

CDR3 protein: CASRRGMSTEAFF
CDR3 DNA: TGCGCCAGCCGTCGGGGGATGAGCACTGAAGCTTTCTTT
J gene: TRBJ1-1
D gene: .
V gene: TRBV4-1
clone size: .

CDR3 protein: CASSFRLAGVSDTQYF
CDR3 DNA: TGTGCCAGCAGCTTCAGACTAGCGGGAGTGTCAGATACGCAGTATTTT
J gene: TRBJ2-3
D gene: TRBD2
V gene: TRBV7-2
clone size: .

CDR3 protein: CASSLTQGATDTQYF
CDR3 DNA: TGTGCCAGCAGCTTAACCCAGGGGGCCACAGATACGCAGTATTTT
J gene: TRBJ2-3
D gene: TRBD1
V gene: TRBV7-3
clone size: .

CDR3 protein: CASTPWEGTGELFF
CDR3 DNA: TGTGCCAGCACTCCATGGGAGGGAACCGGGGAGCTGTTTTTT
J gene: TRBJ2-2
D gene: TRBD2
V gene: TRBV27
clone size: .

CDR3 protein: CSSSLSAWGTGFHEQYF
CDR3 DNA: TGTTCCAGCAGCTTATCGGCTTGGGGGACAGGGTTTCACGAGCAGTACTTC
J gene: TRBJ2-7
D gene: TRBD1
V gene: TRBV7-9
clone size: .

CDR3 protein: CASSLGTSGNYEQYF
CDR3 DNA: TGTGCCAGCAGCTTGGGGACTAGCGGGAACTACGAGCAGTACTTC
J gene: TRBJ2-7
D gene: TRBD2
V gene: TRBV5-4
clone size: .

CDR3 protein: CASSQVVGVDTQYF
CDR3 DNA: TGTGCCAGCAGCCAAGTTGTCGGTGTAGATACGCAGTATTTT
J gene: TRBJ2-3
D gene: .
V gene: TRBV4-2
clone size: .

CDR3 protein: CSVDLGNNEQFF
CDR3 DNA: TGCAGCGTTGATTTGGGCAACAATGAGCAGTTCTTC
J gene: TRBJ2-1
D gene: .
V gene: TRBV29-1
clone size: .

CDR3 protein: CASSLPRGNQPQHF
CDR3 DNA: TGTGCCAGCAGTTTGCCCAGGGGCAATCAGCCCCAGCATTTT
J gene: TRBJ1-5
D gene: .
V gene: TRBV28
clone size: .

CDR3 protein: CASSLVLVTNYGYTF
CDR3 DNA: TGTGCCAGCAGCTTGGTACTGGTTACTAACTATGGCTACACCTTC
J gene: TRBJ1-2
D gene: .
V gene: TRBV5-6
clone size: .

CDR3 protein: CASGGGGSQETQYF
CDR3 DNA: TGTGCCAGCGGGGGAGGGGGGAGCCAAGAGACCCAGTACTTC
J gene: TRBJ2-5
D gene: .
V gene: TRBV6-6
clone size: .

CDR3 protein: CASSLTSGNEQFF
CDR3 DNA: TGTGCCAGCAGCTTAACTAGCGGGAACGAGCAGTTCTTC
J gene: TRBJ2-1
D gene: TRBD2
V gene: TRBV11-3
clone size: .

CDR3 protein: CASSATGAITDTQYF
CDR3 DNA: TGTGCCAGCAGTGCGACGGGAGCGATCACAGATACGCAGTATTTT
J gene: TRBJ2-3
D gene: .
V gene: TRBV2
clone size: .

CDR3 protein: CASTPQGAGEQYF
CDR3 DNA: TGTGCCAGCACCCCTCAGGGGGCGGGGGAGCAGTACTTC
J gene: TRBJ2-7
D gene: TRBD1
V gene: TRBV25-1
clone size: .